The next 12 T cell receptor beta chains were all read from a single sample in a study of blood T cell repertoires in COVID-19. TCRdb's table, derived via immunoSEQ multiplex PCR, lists solely in-frame clones and lacks some. The table shows about 74,000 clones, with around 93% occurring only once. Material for sequencing was peripheral blood. These receptors all come from a woman in her fifties or sixties with active COVID-19.

The V call is TRBV28, the J call TRBJ2-5; D is possibly TRBD1 (6 bases). The CDR3 is 21 amino acids. V lost 4 bases and J lost 4, with 34 bases in between. Germline CDR1 and CDR2: MDHEN and SYDVKM. CDR3 nucleotides: TGTGCCAGCAGTTCGGGCAAGGGCCTCCGGAACGGGACACTGCGACGAGAGACCCAGTACTTC. Translated, it gives CASSSGKGLRNGTLRRETQYF. Using reference TRBV28 and TRBJ2-5 for the parts outside the CDR3, the full variable domain is DVKVTQSSRYLVKRTGEKVFLECVQDMDHENMFWYRQDPGLGLRLIYFSYDVKMKEKGDIPEGYSVSREKKERFSLILESASTNQTSMYLCASSSGKGLRNGTLRRETQYFGPGTRLLVL.

The chain is built from TRBV25-1 and TRBJ2-3; possibly TRBD1 for D (5 bases). Germline V gene lookup returns CDR1 MGHDK and CDR2 SYGVNS. The CDR3 is 15 residues long. V was cut by 7 bases and J by 2 bases, with 16 bases left in between. Here the CDR3 DNA reads TGTGCCAGCAACGAAGGGGCAGCTGACACAGATACGCAGTATTTT. It codes for CASNEGAADTDTQYF.

The J gene is TRBJ2-3, the V gene TRBV20-1; D may be TRBD1 (6 bases). The CDR3 covers 14 residues. V lost 3 bases, J lost 2 bases, and 12 bases lay in between. In germline, CDR1 is DFQATT, CDR2 SNEGSKA (reference sequence). The DNA for the CDR3 is TGCAGTGCTAGTCAGGGGAGAGTCACAGATACGCAGTATTTT. Amino acid sequence: CSASQGRVTDTQYF.

The chain uses TRBV11-2 and TRBJ1-6; the D gene is possibly TRBD1 (6 bases). The V end was cut by 1 base, the J end by 7 bases, with 8 bases between. Germline CDR1 reads SGHAT; CDR2 reads FQNNGV. The CDR3 has 14 amino acids. The CDR3 nucleotides are TGTGCCAGCAGCTTAGTTCAGGGGAATTCACCCCTCCACTTT. This translates into CASSLVQGNSPLHF.

The rearrangement uses TRBV30 and TRBJ2-5; TRBD2 aligns across 9 bases. In germline, CDR1 is GTSNPN, CDR2 SVGIG (reference sequence). This CDR3 is 12 amino acids long. V lost 2 bases to trimming and J lost 6 bases; unmatched junction nucleotides: 1. CDR3 loop: CAWSSSGKTQYF. CDR3 DNA: TGTGCCTGGAGTTCTAGCGGGAAGACCCAGTACTTC.

V and J are TRBV9 and TRBJ2-1; tentative D call: TRBD2 (6 bases). V gave up 4 bases and J gave up 1 base, with 12 bases separating them. The germline CDR1 and CDR2 sequences are SGDLS and YYNGEE. The CDR3 has 15 residues. This CDR3 reads CASSPRERSYNEQFF. Written as DNA, the CDR3 is TGTGCCAGCAGCCCACGGGAGCGGTCCTACAATGAGCAGTTCTTC.

This chain uses TRBV2 with TRBJ1-2, with 8 bases identical to TRBD1. The germline gives CDR1 SNHLY, CDR2 FYNNEI. This CDR3 is built from 14 residues. With V trimmed by 4 bases and J by 5 bases, 6 bases remained unmatched. Written as DNA, the CDR3 is TGTGCCAGCAGTGGATCCGGGACAGGATATGGCTACACCTTC. Translated: CASSGSGTGYGYTF. The whole variable domain, filled in from reference TRBV2 and TRBJ1-2, reads EPEVTQTPSHQVTQMGQEVILRCVPISNHLYFYWYRQILGQKVEFLVSFYNNEISEKSEIFDDQFSVERPDGSNFTLKIRSTKLEDSAMYFCASSGSGTGYGYTFGSGTRLTVV.

This chain links TRBV5-4 with TRBJ1-2; D gene ambiguous. V was cut by 3 bases and J by 0 bases, with 12 bases left in between. This CDR3 is built from 15 residues. CDR1 and CDR2 (germline): SGHNT, YYREEE (reference sequence). CDR3 amino acids: CASSWELSSNYGYTF. CDR3 coding DNA: TGTGCCAGCAGCTGGGAGCTATCATCTAACTATGGCTACACCTTC.

The chain is built from TRBV6-5 and TRBJ2-7, with 10 bases identical to TRBD2. Germline CDR1 reads MNHEY; CDR2 reads SVGAGI. Unmatched junction bases numbered 9, after V lost 7 bases and J lost 3 bases. CDR3 length: 15 amino acids. CDR3 DNA sequence: TGTGCCAGCACCGACGCTCTAGCGGGGGTCTACGAGCAGTACTTC. Residues: CASTDALAGVYEQYF.

This chain links TRBV5-8 with TRBJ1-1, with no clear D. Trimming left V 5 bases short and J 0 bases short, with 17 bases between. This CDR3 has 16 residues. From germline, CDR1 is SGHTS and CDR2 YDEGEE. Here the CDR3 reads CASREGQILMNTEAFF. The CDR3 DNA follows: TGTGCCAGCAGGGAGGGCCAAATTCTCATGAACACTGAAGCTTTCTTT.

The CDR3 loop reads CASRIDRGPNSPLHF. In DNA, the CDR3 is TGTGCCAGCAGAATAGACAGGGGGCCTAATTCACCCCTCCACTTT. This chain connects TRBV28 to TRBJ1-6, with 10 bases identical to TRBD1. The germline V gene has CDR1 MDHEN and CDR2 SYDVKM. The V and J ends lost 6 bases and 6 bases, in that order; junction bases with no gene match: 5. The CDR3 totals 15 residues.

This clone was picked up one time. V is TRBV6-1 and J is TRBJ2-3; 8 nucleotides line up with TRBD1. V dropped 3 bases and J dropped 2; count of bases not matched to a gene: 7. Germline assignment: CDR1 MNHNS and CDR2 SASEGT. This CDR3 spans 16 amino acids. The CDR3 sequence: CASSEHRGTTTDTQYF. As DNA, the CDR3 is TGTGCCAGCAGTGAGCACAGGGGGACAACCACAGATACGCAGTATTTT.